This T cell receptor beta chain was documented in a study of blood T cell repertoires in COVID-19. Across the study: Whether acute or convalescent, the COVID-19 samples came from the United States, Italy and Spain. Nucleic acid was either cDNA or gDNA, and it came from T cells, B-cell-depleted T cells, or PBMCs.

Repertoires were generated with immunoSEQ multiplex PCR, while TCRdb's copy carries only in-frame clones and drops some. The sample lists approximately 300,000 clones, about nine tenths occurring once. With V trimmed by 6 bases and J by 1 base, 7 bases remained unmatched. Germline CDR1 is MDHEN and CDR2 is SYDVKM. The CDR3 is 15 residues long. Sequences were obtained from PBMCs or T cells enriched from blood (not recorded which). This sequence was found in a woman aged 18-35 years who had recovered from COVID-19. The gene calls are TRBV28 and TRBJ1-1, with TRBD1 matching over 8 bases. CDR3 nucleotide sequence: TGTGCCAGCAGCTCCGGGGGACAGGCGAACACTGAAGCTTTCTTT. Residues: CASSSGGQANTEAFF.